Listed here are 30 T cell receptor beta chains from one sample, sequenced in a study of T cell repertoires in cytomegalovirus infection. TCRdb itself ran the reads through MiXCR, one entry per CDR3 protein. The sample has 830,000 or so distinct CDR3 sequences, less than 35% seen once. These TCRs' antigens remain unknown. The sample in question was cultured CD8+ T cells from PBMCs, obtained from culture after CMV antigen stimulation. Source of these receptors: a human donor in good health (CMV status not recorded). Some clones in this sample may be carry-over from other donors' samples.

The gene calls are TRBV4-3 and TRBJ1-1, with D unclear. Germline CDR1 and CDR2: LGHNA and YSLEER. The germline V and J ends were trimmed by 2 bases and 3 bases, with 13 bases remaining between them. The length of the CDR3 is 15 residues. CDR3 sequence: CASSQIYLEDTEAFF. Here the CDR3 DNA reads TGCGCCAGCAGCCAAATCTATCTTGAAGACACTGAAGCTTTCTTT.

This clonotype was counted between two and nine times. A read error may account for a junction end that differs from germline. V usage is TRBV5-1 and J usage is TRBJ1-5; tentatively, D is TRBD1 (5 bases). This CDR3 is 13 amino acids long. Germline V gene lookup returns CDR1 SGHRS and CDR2 YFSETQ. In DNA form, the CDR3 reads TGTGCCAGCAGTTTAGAGGGACGGCAGCCCCAGCATTTT. It encodes CASSLEGRQPQHF.

The chain recombines TRBV7-8 with TRBJ2-1; D is perhaps TRBD1 (5 bases). Germline lookup yields CDR1 SGHVS and CDR2 FQNEAQ. V was shortened by 5 bases and J by 5 bases, with 13 bases between the two germline ends. This CDR3 is built from 14 residues. CDR3 residues: CASSRGPPDNEQFF. DNA of the CDR3: TGTGCCAGCAGCAGGGGCCCACCAGACAATGAGCAGTTCTTC.

There are many counts of this clonotype. The gene calls are TRBV12-3 or TRBV12-4 and TRBJ2-1; TRBD1 aligns across 7 bases. V lost 2 bases and J lost 4; bases outside the gene matches: 5. This CDR3 has 15 amino acids. The CDR3 reads CASSLWAGGYNEQFF. DNA for the CDR3: TGTGCCAGCAGTTTATGGGCAGGGGGATACAATGAGCAGTTCTTC.

In the case of this clonotype: A read error may be the cause here, since a much bigger clone is one base away. The chain is built from TRBV7-6 and TRBJ2-1; 8 nucleotides align to TRBD2. Per germline, CDR1 SGHVS and CDR2 FNYEAQ. This CDR3 is 18 amino acids long. The CDR3 nucleotides read TGTGTCAGCAGCTTATCACGGTTGGCGGGGGGCGCCAACAATGAGCAGTTCTTC. This codes for CVSSLSRLAGGANNEQFF.

In nucleotides, the CDR3 is TGTGCCAGCAAAGAAATGGGACTACTCCAAGAGACCCAGTACTTC. It translates to CASKEMGLLQETQYF. The chain recombines TRBV6-1 with TRBJ2-5; 7 nucleotides line up with TRBD2. The germline V gene encodes CDR1 MNHNS and CDR2 SASEGT. The J segment lost 1 base and the V segment lost 7 bases, leaving 9 bases of the junction unmatched. The CDR3 contains 15 residues.

This chain connects TRBV3-1 to TRBJ2-7, with D hard to call. V gave up 0 bases and J gave up 5 bases, with 14 bases separating them. The CDR3 length is 15 residues. Germline-derived CDR1 and CDR2 are LGHDT and YNNKEL (reference sequence). CDR3 sequence reads: CASSQDRGFLNEQYF. The CDR3 DNA follows: TGTGCCAGCAGCCAAGATAGAGGATTCTTGAACGAGCAGTACTTC.

The chain joins TRBV10-3 to TRBJ2-3, with D perhaps TRBD2 (5 bases). The CDR3 consists of 13 residues. The germline CDR1 and CDR2 sequences are ENHRY and SYGVKD. Between the trimmed V and J ends, which lost 7 bases and 0 bases, there was a span of 8 bases. CDR3 sequence: CAITAASTDTQYF. CDR3 nucleotides: TGTGCCATCACAGCGGCGAGCACAGATACGCAGTATTTT.

This clonotype was recorded a few times. The chain has TRBV7-9 and TRBJ2-7; 10 nucleotides match TRBD1. The V gene end was trimmed by 5 bases and the J gene end by 7 bases; junction bases not matched to a gene: 8. The CDR3 is 14 residues long. Per the germline V gene, CDR1 is SEHNR and CDR2 is FQNEAQ (reference sequence). The CDR3 DNA sequence: TGTGCCAGCAGCCCCCCGGACAGGGGGATTGAGCAGTACGTC. Amino acid sequence: CASSPPDRGIEQYV.

This clonotype was detected only a few times. The chain uses TRBV7-8 and TRBJ2-7, with a weak D call TRBD2 (6 bases). Germline V gene data show CDR1 as SGHVS and CDR2 as FQNEAQ. V shed 5 bases and J shed 7 bases, with 18 bases lying between them. CDR3 length: 14 residues. In nucleotides, the CDR3 is TGTGCCAGCAGCCCAGAGGCTACTAGCCGTGAGCAGTACTTC. Its protein product is CASSPEATSREQYF.

With respect to this clonotype: One end of the junction fails to match germline, which may point to a read error. The genes are TRBV18 and TRBJ2-2; D ambiguous. Per germline, CDR1 KGHSH and CDR2 LQKENI. CDR3 size: 17 residues. CDR3 in amino acids: CVSSTTAVIANTGELFF. In DNA form, the CDR3 reads TGTGTCAGCTCAACCACCGCAGTTATTGCGAACACCGGGGAGCTGTTTTTT. Looking up the rest from reference TRBV18 and TRBJ2-2 gives the full variable domain: NAGVMQNPRHLVRRRGQEARLRCSPMKGHSHVYWYRQLPEEGLKFMVYLQKENIIDESGMPKERFSAEFPKEGPSILRIQQVVRGDSAAYFCVSSTTAVIANTGELFFGEGSRLTVL.

This clonotype has only a few counts. V and J are TRBV6-2 or TRBV6-3 and TRBJ2-2; D remains ambiguous. From germline, CDR1 is MNHEY and CDR2 SVGEGT. The CDR3 contains 14 residues. V was cut by 5 bases and J by 1 base, with 8 bases left in between. CDR3 in amino acids: CASSRFLNTGELFF. CDR3 in DNA: TGTGCCAGCAGTCGATTTTTGAACACCGGGGAGCTGTTTTTT.

As DNA, the CDR3 is TGTGCCAGCAGCGCAGGGGGCTCGAACACTGAAGCTTTCTTT. This sequence encodes CASSAGGSNTEAFF. This chain connects TRBV6-4 to TRBJ1-1; 8 bases map to TRBD1. CDR1 is MRHNA and CDR2 is SNTAGT in the germline V gene. CDR3 length equals 14 residues. V was pared by 6 bases and J by 1 base, with 4 bases of the junction left unmatched.

In this sample, this clonotype turned up a few times. The chain is built from TRBV4-1 and TRBJ1-2; a possible D gene is TRBD1 (5 bases). This CDR3 spans 16 amino acids. Germline CDR1 and CDR2: MGHRA and YSYEKL. The germline V and J ends were trimmed by 4 bases and 0 bases, with 15 bases remaining between them. The CDR3 reads CASSRTPGTANYGYTF. The DNA for the CDR3 is TGCGCCAGCAGCCGTACGCCCGGGACCGCTAACTATGGCTACACCTTC.

The V call is TRBV5-8, the J call TRBJ2-1; D is tentatively TRBD1 or TRBD2 (5 bases each). The CDR3 contains 13 residues. CDR1 is SGHTS, CDR2 YDEGEE, per germline. V lost 4 bases and J 7 bases, leaving 12 bases between the germline ends. This CDR3 is CASSEGPNNEQFF. CDR3 in DNA: TGTGCCAGCAGCGAGGGACCCAATAATGAGCAGTTCTTC.

This clonotype has a handful of counts. The chain uses TRBV11-2 and TRBJ1-1; D is unresolved. Looked up from germline, CDR1 is SGHAT and CDR2 is FQNNGV. The CDR3 is made up of 15 amino acids. V was pared by 5 bases and J by 1 base, with 14 bases between. In DNA form, the CDR3 reads TGTGCCAGCAGCCTTTGGACTGTTAAGAACACTGAAGCTTTCTTT. Residues: CASSLWTVKNTEAFF.

With respect to this clonotype: A much larger clone sits a single nucleotide away, making a read error possible. The V and J genes are TRBV12-3 or TRBV12-4 and TRBJ1-2, with D possibly being TRBD1 (5 bases). The CDR3 has 14 residues. Trimming removed 10 bases from V and 4 bases from J, with 19 bases in between. CDR3 nucleotide sequence: TGTGCCAACAGCCGGCTCCCGGGGGGCTATGGCTACACCTTC. As protein: CANSRLPGGYGYTF.

The V and J genes are TRBV20-1 and TRBJ1-1; maybe TRBD1 (6 bases). Germline values: CDR1 DFQATT, CDR2 SNEGSKA (reference sequence). The CDR3 spans 11 residues. The V end lost 6 bases, the J end lost 5 bases, and 10 bases lay between the germline ends. CDR3 sequence reads: CSAQGMTEAFF. DNA for the CDR3: TGCAGTGCCCAGGGGATGACTGAAGCTTTCTTT.

The chain carries TRBV4-1 and TRBJ1-1, with D perhaps matching TRBD1 (5 bases). CDR1 is MGHRA, CDR2 YSYEKL, per germline. This CDR3 has 15 residues. Trimming stripped 1 base from V and 5 bases from J, with 14 bases between. The chain's CDR3 is CASSQGTGRDTEAFF. The CDR3 bases are TGCGCCAGCAGCCAAGGGACGGGGCGTGATACTGAAGCTTTCTTT.

This clonotype was found a few times. The DNA of the CDR3 is TGTGCCAGTAGTACTCCAGAGTTCCCCACTGAAGCTTTCTTT. Amino acids: CASSTPEFPTEAFF. This chain uses TRBV19 with TRBJ1-1; D gene ambiguous. The CDR3 runs 14 residues. Trimming stripped 4 bases from V and 4 bases from J, with 13 bases between. Germline V gene data show CDR1 as LNHDA and CDR2 as SQIVND (reference sequence).

This clonotype has at least ten counts. The chain has TRBV7-2 and TRBJ2-7; 15 positions match TRBD2. Germline V lookup: CDR1 SGHTA, CDR2 FQGNSA. Unmatched junction bases numbered 0, after V lost 1 base and J lost 5 bases. The CDR3 spans 15 residues. The CDR3 here is CASSLGTSGGDEQYF. Written as DNA, the CDR3 is TGTGCCAGCAGCTTAGGGACTAGCGGGGGGGACGAGCAGTACTTC.

The chain links TRBV9 to TRBJ2-1, with 12 nucleotides matching TRBD2. CDR1 and CDR2 from the germline V gene are SGDLS and YYNGEE. V was clipped by 4 bases and J by 0 bases; unmatched bases: 14. The CDR3 is made up of 20 amino acids. In DNA, the CDR3 is TGTGCCAGCAGCCACAGACTAGCGGGGGAAAATAAACCCTCCTACAATGAGCAGTTCTTC. Translated: CASSHRLAGENKPSYNEQFF.

In this sample, this clonotype turned up a few times. The chain has TRBV7-9 and TRBJ2-4; perhaps D is TRBD1 or TRBD2 (6 bases each). Germline CDR1 SEHNR, CDR2 FQNEAQ (reference sequence). V dropped 5 bases and J dropped 0 bases, with 14 bases sitting between them. CDR3 length: 16 amino acids. The CDR3 region is CASSEGGGLAKNIQYF. In nucleotides, the CDR3 is TGTGCCAGCAGCGAAGGTGGGGGGCTAGCCAAAAACATTCAGTACTTC.

This chain connects TRBV28 to TRBJ1-5, with D possibly matching TRBD1 (5 bases). Trimming stripped 6 bases from V and 7 bases from J, with 25 bases between. CDR1 and CDR2 (germline): MDHEN, SYDVKM. CDR3 size: 17 residues. The CDR3 reads CASSAKRGEPVDQPQHF. The DNA for the CDR3 is TGTGCCAGCAGCGCAAAGAGGGGTGAACCGGTGGACCAGCCCCAGCATTTT. Complete variable domain (other parts from reference TRBV28 and TRBJ1-5): DVKVTQSSRYLVKRTGEKVFLECVQDMDHENMFWYRQDPGLGLRLIYFSYDVKMKEKGDIPEGYSVSREKKERFSLILESASTNQTSMYLCASSAKRGEPVDQPQHFGDGTRLSIL.

The chain has TRBV29-1 and TRBJ1-3; D remains ambiguous. The CDR3 runs to 15 residues. V lost 0 bases and J 4 bases, leaving 13 bases between the germline ends. CDR1 is SQVTM and CDR2 is ANQGSEA in the germline V gene. In DNA form, the CDR3 reads TGCAGCGTTGAAGAGTGGAATCGGGCCGGAAACACCATATATTTT. Residues: CSVEEWNRAGNTIYF. The full variable domain, with the rest looked up from reference TRBV29-1 and TRBJ1-3, is SAVISQKPSRDICQRGTSLTIQCQVDSQVTMMFWYRQQPGQSLTLIATANQGSEATYESGFVIDKFPISRPNLTFSTLTVSNMSPEDSSIYLCSVEEWNRAGNTIYFGEGSWLTVV.

This clonotype was recorded many times. V is TRBV7-3 and J is TRBJ1-1, with 8 nucleotides matching TRBD1. The CDR3 is 14 residues long. J was trimmed by 5 bases and V by 3 bases; bases with no gene match: 5. The germline V gene encodes CDR1 SGHTA and CDR2 FQGTGA. CDR3 sequence reads: CASSLQGAGTEAFF. The CDR3 coding sequence is TGTGCCAGCAGCTTGCAGGGGGCGGGAACTGAAGCTTTCTTT. The variable domain in full, completed from reference TRBV7-3 and TRBJ1-1, reads GAGVSQTPSNKVTEKGKYVELRCDPISGHTALYWYRQSLGQGPEFLIYFQGTGAADDSGLPNDRFFAVRPEGSVSTLKIQRTERGDSAVYLCASSLQGAGTEAFFGQGTRLTVV.

V is TRBV12-3 or TRBV12-4 and J is TRBJ2-2, with 8 bases aligning to TRBD2. The J segment lost 3 bases and the V segment lost 3 bases, leaving 6 bases of the junction unmatched. The CDR3 contains 16 residues. For the CDR3, the DNA is TGTGCCAGCAGTTTCCAAGCGGGGGAGTACACCGGGGAGCTGTTTTTT. It yields the protein CASSFQAGEYTGELFF.

The J gene is TRBJ1-1, the V gene TRBV6-1; D uncertain. Germline V gene lookup returns CDR1 MNHNS and CDR2 SASEGT. The CDR3 sequence is 13 residues long. Trimming took 1 base from V and 0 from J, leaving 3 bases between them. The CDR3 here is CASSEVLNTEAFF. DNA of the CDR3: TGTGCCAGCAGTGAAGTTTTGAACACTGAAGCTTTCTTT.

This clonotype showed up just a few times. V gene TRBV27 combines with J gene TRBJ1-5; D is undetermined. CDR3 size: 12 residues. Germline values: CDR1 MNHEY, CDR2 SMNVEV (reference sequence). V lost 6 bases to trimming and J lost 4 bases, with 7 bases between them. CDR3 protein: CASRALNQPQHF. Written as DNA, the CDR3 is TGTGCCAGCAGGGCCCTAAATCAGCCCCAGCATTTT.

The rearrangement uses TRBV15 and TRBJ2-1; 14 nucleotides agree with TRBD2. This CDR3 comprises 20 residues. V lost 4 bases, J lost 4 bases, and 15 bases stayed unmatched. Per the germline V gene, CDR1 is LNHNV and CDR2 is YYDKDF (reference sequence). This CDR3 is CATSTPGGLAGDRWYNEQFF. The DNA of the CDR3 is TGTGCCACCAGCACCCCCGGGGGACTAGCGGGGGATAGATGGTACAATGAGCAGTTCTTC.